A selection of T cell receptor beta chains follows, all from one sample in a study of T cell repertoires in cytomegalovirus infection. TCRdb ran MiXCR on the reads and lists one entry per CDR3 protein. The sample has fewer than 200,000 distinct CDR3 sequences; 20% to 25% are singletons. What these receptors recognize is not known. This material consisted of CD8+ T cells from cultured PBMCs, taken from culture after CMV antigen stimulation. Receptors originate from a human donor in good health (CMV status not recorded). Some clones in this sample may be carry-over from other donors' samples. Both conserved end residues are part of each CDR3. A D gene is named only where the DNA matches it firmly. Some rows mark clone size as missing; the rest say once, few, many or name a class of expanded clone.

V: TRBV7-6
D: TRBD1
size: few
J: TRBJ2-7
DNA: TGTGCCAGCAGCTTGGAACCGGGACAGGGATTGAGGGAGCAGTACTTC
CDR3: CASSLEPGQGLREQYF

V: TRBV7-6
D: NA
size: NA
J: TRBJ1-1
DNA: TGTGCCAGCAGCGGGGACAAGAACACTGAAGCTTTCTTT
CDR3: CASSGDKNTEAFF

V: TRBV7-2
D: NA
size: few
J: TRBJ2-4
DNA: TGTGCCAGCAGCTTAGACCCCAGATTCATAGCCAAAAACATTCAGTACTTC
CDR3: CASSLDPRFIAKNIQYF

V: TRBV7-2
D: NA
size: NA
J: TRBJ1-1
DNA: TGTGCCAGCAGCTTCCCTAGGTCCGGGCCGTCGAACACTGAAGCTTTCTTT
CDR3: CASSFPRSGPSNTEAFF

V: TRBV4-1
D: NA
size: NA
J: TRBJ2-7
DNA: TGCGCCAGCAGCCCGCCGGGGAGGTCTTACGAGCAGTACTTC
CDR3: CASSPPGRSYEQYF

V: TRBV28
D: TRBD1
size: NA
J: TRBJ1-2
DNA: TGTGCCAGCAGTTTTGGCGTGACAGGGGGGTCTGGCTACACCTTC
CDR3: CASSFGVTGGSGYTF

V: TRBV7-2
D: NA
size: NA
J: TRBJ2-6
DNA: TGTGCCAGCAGCAAAATTCGACAGGAGAGCTCTGGGGCCAACGTCCTGACTTTC
CDR3: CASSKIRQESSGANVLTF

V: TRBV6-2/TRBV6-3
D: NA
size: NA
J: TRBJ2-5
DNA: TGTGCCAGCAGTTACGAGGCGGGGGCGAGGGGTTACTTC
CDR3: CASSYEAGARGYF

V: TRBV7-9
D: TRBD1
size: many
J: TRBJ1-1
DNA: TGTGCCAGCAGCGAGGGGGACAGGGGGTTTGAAGCTTTCTTT
CDR3: CASSEGDRGFEAFF

V: TRBV12-5
D: TRBD1
size: few
J: TRBJ2-7
DNA: TGTGCTAGTGGTTTTCCAGGGGGCTCCTACGAGCAGTACTTC
CDR3: CASGFPGGSYEQYF